This T cell receptor (beta chain) derives from a study of human T cells and chemical hapten exposure. Study-level information: The scalp of each patient received a weekly diphenylcyclopropenone dose for the full roughly 24-week study.

Individual cDNA molecules (in the library) carried attached unique molecular identifiers. In the original processing: Counts of TCRs in each sample centred on a median of 95,638 and extended from around 25,000 to 690,000. TCRdb processed the RACE reads anew with MiXCR; each CDR3 protein has one entry. TCRdb's processing, not the study's, gives the V and J calls here. The top ten clones hold roughly 1.2% of a sample with a few hundred thousand distinct CDR3 sequences, roughly 8% of them seen once. From germline, CDR1 is SEHNR and CDR2 FQNEAQ (reference sequence). Unmatched junction bases numbered 11, after V lost 4 bases and J lost 8 bases. The CDR3 runs to 17 residues. Time point given: pre-sensitization, week 0. Regarding treatment: therapeutic diphenylcyclopropenone sensitization with weekly scalp DPC.

The chain links TRBV7-9 to TRBJ2-3; TRBD2 agrees at 14 bases. The sample here was whole blood, taken in connection with sensitization to the hapten diphenylcyclopropenone (DPC). The sequence was obtained from a man aged 18 to 35 with alopecia areata. Some clones in this sample may be carry-over from other donors' samples. In nucleotides, the CDR3 is TGTGCCAGCAGCTCCCCGGGACTAGCGGGGGAGAGGGGTACGCAGTATTTT. It codes for CASSSPGLAGERGTQYF.